The rows below give T cell receptor beta chains drawn from one sample of a study of blood T cell repertoires in COVID-19. The method was immunoSEQ multiplex PCR; TCRdb's version includes in-frame clones alone and lacks a portion of them. The sample carries tens of thousands of clones, less than 90% recorded once. Input material: peripheral blood. All receptors derive from a woman aged 55-69 years with active COVID-19. Both conserved end residues are part of each CDR3. D genes are given only for firm matches. Size is omitted from some rows. Given values are once, few, many or a class for expanded clones.

j_gene | v_gene | len | d_gene | abundance | CDR3aa
TRBJ2-2 | TRBV19 | 15 | - | - | CASSIDHTETGELFF
TRBJ2-7 | TRBV5-1 | 15 | TRBD2 | - | CASSYQAGGPYEQYF
TRBJ1-1 | TRBV4-1 | 14 | - | - | CASSEQTMNTEAFF
TRBJ1-1 | TRBV28 | 11 | TRBD1 | - | CASRRGQEDFF
TRBJ2-1 | TRBV19 | 13 | - | - | CASSPAARAEQFF
TRBJ2-1 | TRBV28 | 14 | TRBD2 | - | CASSLPHSIAGEFF
TRBJ2-7 | TRBV19 | 16 | - | - | CASSINGQGHRNEQYF
TRBJ2-5 | TRBV7-2 | 14 | - | - | CASSLAGGLETQYF
TRBJ1-1 | TRBV9 | 14 | TRBD1 | - | CASSEGTGDPEAFF
TRBJ1-1 | TRBV5-1 | 14 | - | - | CASSPEGLNTEAFF
TRBJ2-3 | TRBV6-1 | 13 | - | - | CASSELGTDTQYF
TRBJ1-6 | TRBV5-4 | 16 | - | - | CASSLRGDTYNSPLHF
TRBJ2-2 | TRBV5-1 | 14 | - | - | CASSFTGETGELFF
TRBJ2-1 | TRBV2 | 16 | - | - | CASSEARASRPDEQFF
TRBJ2-2 | TRBV3-1/TRBV3-2 | 14 | TRBD1 | - | CASSPRGSTGELFF
TRBJ2-1 | TRBV6-6 | 16 | - | - | CASSDFGLTEFPEQFF
TRBJ2-7 | TRBV6-5 | 15 | - | - | CASSSDREVSYEQYF
TRBJ2-5 | TRBV3-1/TRBV3-2 | 13 | - | - | CASSHSGSETQYF
TRBJ1-5 | TRBV19 | 13 | - | few | CASADRYNQPQHF
TRBJ2-3 | TRBV5-1 | 15 | - | - | CASSLGTKITDTQYF
TRBJ2-2 | TRBV5-1 | 15 | - | medium-sized | CASSLVVLNTGELFF
TRBJ2-3 | TRBV21-1 | 18 | - | once | CASSLKGLDRGGTDTQYF
TRBJ1-3 | TRBV3-1/TRBV3-2 | 15 | - | - | CASSQETASGNTIYF
TRBJ1-3 | TRBV5-1 | 15 | TRBD1 | - | CASSTGTGSGNTIYF
TRBJ2-3 | TRBV4-2 | 16 | TRBD2 | - | CASSRHSGGQGDTQYF
TRBJ1-1 | TRBV6-5 | 13 | - | - | CASKTGLNTEAFF
TRBJ1-2 | TRBV7-9 | 15 | TRBD1 | - | CASSYGESGGYGYTF
TRBJ2-7 | TRBV28 | 11 | - | - | CASRALLVQYF
TRBJ2-2 | TRBV2 | 15 | TRBD2 | - | CASKRGPSNTGELFF
TRBJ2-3 | TRBV5-1 | 16 | TRBD2 | - | CASSFMGLAVTDTQYF
TRBJ2-1 | TRBV5-1 | 16 | TRBD1 | - | CASSLGDRATLDEQFF
TRBJ1-4 | TRBV5-1 | 14 | TRBD1 | - | CASSPDRGREKLFF
TRBJ1-4 | TRBV15 | 15 | - | - | CATSETGTLNEKLFF
TRBJ2-1 | TRBV24-1 | 16 | TRBD2 | - | CATSDLGGSSYNEQFF
TRBJ2-7 | TRBV11-2 | 15 | - | - | CASTAGSSPTYEQYF
TRBJ1-5 | TRBV19 | 14 | - | - | CASTGLYSNQPQHF
TRBJ1-5 | TRBV3-1/TRBV3-2 | 14 | - | - | CASSQAGLNQPQHF
TRBJ2-3 | TRBV24-1 | 16 | - | - | CATSDLQGGYTDTQYF
TRBJ1-2 | TRBV7-9 | 14 | - | few | CASIETTVNYGYTF
TRBJ2-7 | TRBV5-1 | 15 | TRBD1 | - | CASRRQGQGTYEQYF
TRBJ2-5 | TRBV7-2 | 15 | - | - | CASSLSGSPPETQYF
TRBJ1-5 | TRBV28 | 12 | - | - | CASSFFSQPQHF
TRBJ1-6 | TRBV6-5 | 14 | TRBD1 | few | CASSYDRVYSPLHF
TRBJ2-2 | TRBV6-6 | 17 | - | - | CASSHHGVGRYTGELFF
TRBJ2-7 | TRBV3-1/TRBV3-2 | 14 | TRBD2 | - | CASSLTSGRYEQYF
TRBJ1-6 | TRBV11-2 | 14 | TRBD1 | - | CASSQDRPPTPLHF